The TCR beta chain under discussion was sequenced for a study of T cell responses to AZD1222 COVID-19 vaccine. The wider study: Doses given second, at about 4 or about 12 weeks, were pooled.

The CDR3 sequence is 15 residues long. The V gene's germline CDR1 is LGHDT and CDR2 YNNKEL (reference sequence). The trim removed 2 bases at V and 2 bases at J, leaving 4 bases unmatched. Profiled with immunoSEQ multiplex PCR; TCRdb holds only in-frame clones, not every one. The sample carries under 150,000 clones, 85% to 95% recorded once. The sample here was peripheral blood, taken on day 0 of AZD1222 vaccination. The clonotype originates from an adult in good health. The rearrangement uses TRBV3-1 (or the pseudogene TRBV3-2) and TRBJ2-7; 9 bases line up with TRBD2. The DNA of the CDR3 is TGTGCCAGCAGCCAATCTGCTAGCGGGACCTACGAGCAGTACTTC. It is translated as CASSQSASGTYEQYF.